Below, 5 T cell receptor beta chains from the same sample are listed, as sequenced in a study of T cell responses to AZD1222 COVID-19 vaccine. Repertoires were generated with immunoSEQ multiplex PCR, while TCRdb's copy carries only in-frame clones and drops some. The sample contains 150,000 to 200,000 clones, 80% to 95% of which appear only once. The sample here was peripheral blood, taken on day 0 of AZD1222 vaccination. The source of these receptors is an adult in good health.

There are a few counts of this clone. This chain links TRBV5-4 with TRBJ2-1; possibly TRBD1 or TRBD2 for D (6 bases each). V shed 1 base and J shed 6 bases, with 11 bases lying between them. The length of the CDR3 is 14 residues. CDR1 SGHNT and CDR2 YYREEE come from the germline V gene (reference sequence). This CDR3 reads CASSLLGGRNEQFF. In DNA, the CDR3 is TGTGCCAGCAGCTTGCTCGGGGGCCGCAATGAGCAGTTCTTC. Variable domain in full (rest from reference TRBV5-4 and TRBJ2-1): ETGVTQSPTHLIKTRGQQVTLRCSSQSGHNTVSWYQQALGQGPQFIFQYYREEENGRGNFPPRFSGLQFPNYSSELNVNALELDDSALYLCASSLLGGRNEQFFGPGTRLTVL.

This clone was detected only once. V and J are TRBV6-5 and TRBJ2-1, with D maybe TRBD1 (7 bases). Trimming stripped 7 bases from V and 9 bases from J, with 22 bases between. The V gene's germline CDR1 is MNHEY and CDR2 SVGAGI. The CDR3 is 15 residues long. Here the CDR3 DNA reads TGTGCCAGCACCTCGTGGGCAGGGGGGTTAGGTGAGCAGTTCTTC. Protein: CASTSWAGGLGEQFF.

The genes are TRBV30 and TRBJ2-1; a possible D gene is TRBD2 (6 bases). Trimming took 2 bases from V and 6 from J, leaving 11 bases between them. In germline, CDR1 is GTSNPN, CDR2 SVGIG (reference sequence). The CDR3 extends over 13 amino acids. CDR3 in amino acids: CAWSRLASNEQFF. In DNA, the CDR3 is TGTGCCTGGAGTAGGCTAGCGAGCAATGAGCAGTTCTTC.

The CDR3 protein is CSTRGQGGSYNEQFF. The CDR3 coding sequence is TGCAGCACCAGAGGACAGGGAGGCTCCTACAATGAGCAGTTCTTC. The V and J genes are TRBV29-1 and TRBJ2-1; 8 nucleotides line up with TRBD1. In germline, CDR1 is SQVTM, CDR2 ANQGSEA. V was clipped by 8 bases and J by 0 bases; unmatched bases: 9. The CDR3 covers 15 residues.

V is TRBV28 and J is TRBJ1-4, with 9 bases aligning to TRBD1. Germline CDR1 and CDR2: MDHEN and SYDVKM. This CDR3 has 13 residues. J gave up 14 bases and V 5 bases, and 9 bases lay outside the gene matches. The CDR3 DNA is TGTGCCAGCAGTGTCCCGGGACAGGGTTGGCTGTTTTTT. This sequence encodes CASSVPGQGWLFF.